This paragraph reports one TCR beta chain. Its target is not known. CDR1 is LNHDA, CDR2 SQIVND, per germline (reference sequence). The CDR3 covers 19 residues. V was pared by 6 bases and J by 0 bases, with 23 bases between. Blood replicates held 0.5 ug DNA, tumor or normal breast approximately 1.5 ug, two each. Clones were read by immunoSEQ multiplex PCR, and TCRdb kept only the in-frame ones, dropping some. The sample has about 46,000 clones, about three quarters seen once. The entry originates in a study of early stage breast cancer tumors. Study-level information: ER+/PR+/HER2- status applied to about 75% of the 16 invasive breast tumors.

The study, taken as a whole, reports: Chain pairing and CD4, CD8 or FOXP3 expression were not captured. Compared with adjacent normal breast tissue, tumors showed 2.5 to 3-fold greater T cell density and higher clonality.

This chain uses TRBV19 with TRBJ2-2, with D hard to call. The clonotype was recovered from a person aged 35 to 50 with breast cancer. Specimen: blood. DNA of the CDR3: TGTGCCAGTAGAATATCCGGGCAGATTACTTTGGCGAACACCGGGGAGCTGTTTTTT. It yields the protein CASRISGQITLANTGELFF.